This T cell receptor (beta chain) was profiled in a study of blood T cell repertoires in COVID-19. Background on the study: The United States, Italy and Spain were the sources of the acute and convalescent COVID-19 samples. Nucleic acid was either cDNA or gDNA, and it came from T cells, B-cell-depleted T cells, or PBMCs.

The length of the CDR3 is 14 residues. Germline V gives CDR1 SGHTA, CDR2 FQGTGA. V lost 5 bases, J lost 1 base, and 1 base stayed unmatched. In the authors' methods: Reference gene primer amplification gave nucleated cell count estimates. Assay: immunoSEQ multiplex PCR; the TCRdb copy retains only in-frame clones and omits some. For V, J and clone size, that table is used; D and trimming come from the DNA. This repertoire shows around 140,000 clones, less than 90% found once; its top ten account for approximately 1.5%. Sequencing used peripheral blood. The clonotype was recovered from a man aged 60-69 years with acute or convalescent COVID-19. This chain links TRBV7-3 with TRBJ2-2; 7 bases fit TRBD1. The CDR3 loop is CASSRQGNTGELFF. CDR3 nucleotides: TGTGCCAGCAGCCGACAGGGGAACACCGGGGAGCTGTTTTTT.